This T cell receptor (beta chain) was obtained from a study of post-analysis software for immune sequencing data (dated by TCRdb to between 2014 and 2017). Notes on the research overall: The recorded disease courses included relapsing-remitting, secondary progressive and progressive-relapsing multiple sclerosis, and some patients had no subtype annotation. Patient repertoires were compared against around twelve previously published healthy control repertoires from donors aged roughly 6 to 26 years. A subset of samples was prepared in parallel using single-end sample barcoding, then pooled and co-amplified after Illumina adapter ligation.

Cut back by 0 bases and 6 bases, the V and J ends lie 16 bases apart. CDR1 SGHTA and CDR2 FQGNSA are derived from the germline V gene. The CDR3 sequence holds 16 residues, the cysteine and phenylalanine included. Only CDR3 DNA remains: 48 bases, in frame from the first base. To note about this clonotype: Its binding antigen is unknown. No much larger clone exists at a distance of one base, and base qualities are not known.

To demonstrate the VDJtools post-analysis software, TCR beta repertoires were profiled from the peripheral blood of about a dozen young patients with multiple sclerosis. The multiple sclerosis patients were children and adolescents between roughly 6 and 17 years of age. Library preparation used PCR. The sequencing machine was an Illumina HiSeq 2500. To reduce PCR and sequencing biases, unique molecular identifiers were incorporated into the TCR beta cDNA libraries. Per 1 to 10 million input T cells, roughly 500,000 cDNA molecules were obtained, such that each molecule approximated one T cell. The same protocol used for the earlier healthy control dataset was applied to prepare and sequence the patient libraries. Samples belonging to the same batch were prepared together, multiplexed and sequenced on a shared HiSeq lane. As for the original processing: Raw barcoded reads were processed with MIGEC, and single-read molecular identifier groups were discarded before consensus assembly and CDR3 extraction. Clonotype tables were post-analysed with VDJtools, and diversity was normalized by down-sampling all datasets to the smallest sample size. Repertoire overlap clustering matched CDR3 amino acid but not nucleotide sequences to correct batch-related cross-sample contamination. TCRdb applied fastp at Q25 and MiXCR to the public reads, then kept only in-frame beta chains. Each CDR3 protein gets just one entry, which takes the most common genes and DNA from the rows behind it. V and J calls and clone size were set by TCRdb, not the authors. This sample has around 770,000 distinct CDR3 sequences in its table, and just over 45% of those were observed once. Jointly, the top ten make up over 4.5% of the sample.

Overall study results and their limits: Significantly lower normalized Chao1 diversity was found in multiple sclerosis patients than in controls, suggesting substantial peripheral T-cell clonal expansion. Roughly 5 TRBV segments, including TRBV5-6, TRBV5-1 and TRBV20-1, were significantly more frequent in patients than controls. The control group was slightly older than the multiple sclerosis patient group. When samples were clustered directly using the F measure, samples prepared in the same batch co-clustered strongly, which prompted a batch-effect correction.

Sequencing used blood. The TCR comes from a girl aged 5 to 17 with multiple sclerosis. The chain joins TRBV7-2 to TRBJ2-3, with the D gene call left open. The CDR3 protein sequence reads: CASSLALRNRDDTQYF. In nucleotide form, the sequence is TGTGCCAGCAGCTTAGCACTGCGGAACCGAGACGATACGCAGTATTTT.